This TCR beta chain is drawn from a study of blood T cell repertoires in COVID-19 (TCRdb year 2020). Broadly, across the study: Collaborator samples came from the United States, Italy and Spain and covered acute and convalescent phases of COVID-19. The material from the prospective study consisted of cDNA or gDNA derived from T cells, B-cell-depleted T cells, or PBMCs. The dataset comprised deeply sampled blood TCRbeta repertoires from subjects exposed to, actively infected with, or recovered from COVID-19. The repertoires were released in a freely available public database intended as a resource for research on the immune response to SARS-CoV-2. The samples were drawn from two sources: the first 160 participants of the ongoing ImmuneRACE study, and 1,254 subjects contributed by 6 global collaborators. A de-identified subject ID, COVID-19 status, age in years and sex were almost always included in the sample metadata. Where available, HLA class I and class II types were obtained from metadata supplied by the sample provider rather than from assay-based typing.

Collaborating institutions collected whole blood in K2EDTA tubes following their own protocols. Collaborator samples were shipped for TCRbeta analysis as frozen whole blood, isolated PBMCs, or DNA extracted from either sample type. The full study reports these points: The quantity of clinical and demographic metadata differed by source and by participant and was supplied without curation.

The immunoSEQ Assay, a bias-controlled multiplex PCR, was used to amplify TCRbeta CDR3 regions from genomic DNA. The original pipeline was this. Within the assay, amplification of reference gene primers was used to estimate how many nucleated cells each sample contained. Sequence reads were collapsed and filtered to measure the absolute abundance of every unique TCRbeta CDR3 rearrangement. For each sample, productive Simpson clonality was calculated as the square root of Simpson's diversity index across productive rearrangements. This immuneACCESS table, as held by TCRdb, lists in-frame sequences with V and J called but not all clones. Of the missing ones, under half trace to an unresolved V gene in checked studies; the others have no known cause. V and J calls and clone size are those listed in that table; D and trimming were worked out from the DNA. The sample includes roughly 250,000 clones, with roughly 80% observed a single time. Of the sample, 4% to 6% falls within the top ten clones.

The CDR3 spans 12 residues, from the cysteine through the phenylalanine. Solely the CDR3 DNA is kept, with 36 bases framed from the first base. Trimming costs V 4 bases and J 4 bases, and their ends lie 7 bases apart. As concerns this clone: Its antigen is still unknown. Base quality data are lacking; no much larger clone is found one base away.

Sequencing input: peripheral blood. This receptor was taken from a woman at least 80 years old with active or convalescent COVID-19. The chain employs TRBV23-1 and TRBJ1-1; TRBD1 is a possible D gene, resting on 5 matching bases. TRBV23-1 is flagged as an ORF with uncertain function. This receptor has the CDR3 CASSPQGTEAFF. The nucleotide sequence reads TGCGCCAGCAGTCCCCAGGGCACTGAAGCTTTCTTT.